The clone carrying this T cell receptor (beta chain) was observed at least ten times. Its specificity is not known. TCRdb re-called the reads with MiXCR, one entry per CDR3 protein. The sample lists approximately 500,000 distinct CDR3 sequences, around 11% occurring once. This entry comes from a study of T cell repertoires in cytomegalovirus infection. Overall study context: Public TCR beta signatures marked donors with CMV infection and the matching HLA.

Findings of the study overall: The ex vivo response was dominated by HLA-C-restricted CMV-specific TCR beta clonotypes. Carriers of CMV and the relevant HLA type were discriminated by public TCR beta frequency.

The germline V gene encodes CDR1 MNHEY and CDR2 SMNVEV (reference sequence). V lost 5 bases and J 1 base, leaving 17 bases between the germline ends. This CDR3 comprises 16 residues. This sequence was found in a human donor in good health (CMV status not recorded). Some clones in this sample may be carry-over from other donors' samples. V and J are TRBV27 and TRBJ1-1; D call uncertain. The sequenced sample was PBMCs. This CDR3 is CASSRNPVPGNTEAFF. For the CDR3, the DNA is TGTGCCAGCAGTCGCAACCCAGTCCCCGGGAACACTGAAGCTTTCTTT.